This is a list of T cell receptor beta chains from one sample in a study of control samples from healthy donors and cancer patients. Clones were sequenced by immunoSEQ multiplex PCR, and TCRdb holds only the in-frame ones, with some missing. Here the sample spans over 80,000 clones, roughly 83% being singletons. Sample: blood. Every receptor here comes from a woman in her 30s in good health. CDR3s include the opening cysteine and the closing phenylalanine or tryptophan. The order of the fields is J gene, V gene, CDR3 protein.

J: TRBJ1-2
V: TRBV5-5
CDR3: CASSLEAAAPRGGYTF

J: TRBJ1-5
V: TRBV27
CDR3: CASSLDIRSNQPQHF

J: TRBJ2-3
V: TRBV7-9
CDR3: CASSPGRDRGQDTQYF

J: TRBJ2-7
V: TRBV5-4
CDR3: CASSPLAGGYYEQYF

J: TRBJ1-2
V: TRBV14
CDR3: CASSQMDSLYGYTF

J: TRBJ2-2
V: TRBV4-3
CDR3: CASSQAAGAYTGELFF

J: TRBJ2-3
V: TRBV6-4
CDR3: CASSDSGGADTQYF

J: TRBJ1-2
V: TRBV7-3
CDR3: CASSLGGGYGYTF

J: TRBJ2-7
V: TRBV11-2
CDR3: CASSLGGQIYEQYF

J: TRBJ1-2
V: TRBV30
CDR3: CAWSGPNYGYTF

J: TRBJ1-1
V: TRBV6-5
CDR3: CASSQNQNTEAFF

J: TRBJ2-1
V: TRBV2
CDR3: CASSEFAAQGNEQFF

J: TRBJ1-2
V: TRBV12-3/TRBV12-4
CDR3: CASSFDGTYGYTF

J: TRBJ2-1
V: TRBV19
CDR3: CASSLGLARDEQFF

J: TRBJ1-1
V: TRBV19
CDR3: CASSPDGNTEAFF

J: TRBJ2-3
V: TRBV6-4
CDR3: CASSEISGTDTQYF

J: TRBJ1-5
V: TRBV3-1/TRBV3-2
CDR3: CASSQGGGRQPQHF

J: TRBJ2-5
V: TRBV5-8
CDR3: CASSSGSTGLREETQYF

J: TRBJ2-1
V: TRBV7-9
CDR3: CASSLGDSSYNEQFF

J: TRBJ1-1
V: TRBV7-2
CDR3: CASSWEGQGKTEAFF

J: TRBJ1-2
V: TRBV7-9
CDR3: CASSLSPQRGYTF

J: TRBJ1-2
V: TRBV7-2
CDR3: CASSLEAGRKTF

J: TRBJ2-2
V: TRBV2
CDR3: CASSGGYTGELFF

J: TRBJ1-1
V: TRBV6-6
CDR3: CASILLSGLLGEAFF

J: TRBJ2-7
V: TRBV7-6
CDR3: CASSGYRGQSYEQYF

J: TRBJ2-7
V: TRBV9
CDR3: CASSESDRGTEQYF

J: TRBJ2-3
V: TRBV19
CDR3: CASSIPGQFSTDTQYF

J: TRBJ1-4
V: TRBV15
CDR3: CATSRRGGGNEKLFF

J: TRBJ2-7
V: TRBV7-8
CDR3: CASSLGGKGYEQYF

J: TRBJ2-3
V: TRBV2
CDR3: CASESIQGFEGTDTQYF

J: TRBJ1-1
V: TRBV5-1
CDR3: CASSLLLNTEAFF

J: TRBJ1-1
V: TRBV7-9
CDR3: CASSLVGRQSLEAFF

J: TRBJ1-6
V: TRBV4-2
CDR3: CASSQVGGSPLHF

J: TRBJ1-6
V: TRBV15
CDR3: CATSQEARNSPLHF

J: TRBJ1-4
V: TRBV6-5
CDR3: CASNGGQGGNEKLFF

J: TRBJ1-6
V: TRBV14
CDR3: CASSRGQGSPLHF

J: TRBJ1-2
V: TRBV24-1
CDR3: CATSDLAGNYGYTF

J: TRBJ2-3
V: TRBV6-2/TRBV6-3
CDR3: CASSYIRGTLNTQYF

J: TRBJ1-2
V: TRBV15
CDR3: CATSRRAGGFSGYTF

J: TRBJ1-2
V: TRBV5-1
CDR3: CASSLVPDSYGYTF

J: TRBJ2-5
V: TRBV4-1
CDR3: CASSQDAGLGGGTQYF

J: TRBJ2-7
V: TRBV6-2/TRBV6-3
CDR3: CASSYIRDEQYF

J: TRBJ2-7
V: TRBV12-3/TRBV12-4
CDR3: CASSFGGHGQYF

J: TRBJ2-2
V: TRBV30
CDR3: CAGREGRSTGELFF

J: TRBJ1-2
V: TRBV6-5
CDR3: CASSSGQVYGYTF

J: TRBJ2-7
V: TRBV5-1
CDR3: CASSLGQSYEQYF